This section outlines one TCR beta chain sequence together with its context. Its antigen remains unidentified. The source of the sample is a study of tumor and adjacent non-tumor tissue in lung cancer. Study conclusions and caveats: Patients with more diverse tumor TCRs had worse survival. Tumor tissue had significantly higher TCR diversity than normal lung. Normal lung showed higher cumulative top 100 clone frequency than tumor.

Trimming left V 6 bases short and J 4 bases short, with 18 bases between. Germline lookup yields CDR1 MNHEY and CDR2 SVGEGT. CDR3 size: 15 residues. No cell sorting was done before RNA was extracted from the tissue. This non-tumor lung sample came from over 3 cm beyond the tumor edge. TCRbeta libraries were built with three rounds of nested PCR, modified from ARM-PCR. MiXCR, applied by TCRdb to the multiplex PCR reads, yields one record per CDR3 protein. The repertoire holds 90,000 to 110,000 distinct CDR3 sequences, under 65% seen once, with under 20% in the top ten. This sequence originates from a man in his 60s with non-small cell lung cancer. The rearrangement joins TRBV6-2 or TRBV6-3 to TRBJ2-5; tentatively, D is TRBD2 (5 bases). Sequenced: distant non-tumor lung tissue. The CDR3 sequence: CASRAVRRSRETQYF. CDR3 bases: TGTGCCAGCAGAGCGGTGCGGAGGTCGCGAGAGACCCAGTACTTC.